This TCR beta chain was sequenced in a study of CD8+ T cells in alopecia areata. Across the study: Those treated were given oral tofacitinib at 5 to 10 mg twice daily.

Study-wide results and limits: Sharing of TCR sequences between patients (possibly for HLA-related reasons) was less clear than in mice. Lesional scalp exceeded normal scalp in clonality, especially in alopecia totalis/universalis. Resident alphabeta T cells of normal skin are also sequenced in scalp samples.

Trimming took 0 bases from V and 13 from J, leaving 13 bases between them. Germline V gene sequence: CDR1 SGHDT, CDR2 YYEEEE. CDR3 length: 12 residues. The sequencing template was cDNA reverse transcribed from extracted RNA. Some clones are missing from TCRdb's copy, which holds only in-frame ones; the method was immunoSEQ multiplex PCR. The sample has approximately 89,000 clones, 35% to 45% seen once. Comments on this clone: The target antigen is unknown.

This sequence was found in a human donor with alopecia areata. Sample: CD4+ T cells sorted from blood. The chain carries TRBV5-6 and TRBJ1-2; no reliable D call. The CDR3 reads CASSLGISPSTF. DNA for the CDR3: TGTGCCAGCAGCTTGGGGATAAGCCCGAGCACCTTC.